This T cell receptor (beta chain) appears in the sequencing data of a study of blood T cell repertoires in COVID-19. Study context: Samples representing acute and convalescent COVID-19 were sourced from the United States, Italy and Spain. From T cells, B-cell-depleted T cells, or PBMCs came the material, which was cDNA or gDNA.

Original processing notes: By means of reference gene primer amplification, nucleated cell counts were estimated. The assay was immunoSEQ multiplex PCR, and TCRdb's table has in-frame clones only and misses some. The DNA gave D and trimming, while V, J and clone size come from that table. The sample includes approximately 72,000 clones, approximately 86% of them seen just once. This CDR3 comprises 12 residues. V was pared by 7 bases and J by 14 bases, with 20 bases between. This rearrangement joins TRBV23-1 to TRBJ1-2; unclear D gene. TRBV23-1 is an ORF for which the function is uncertain. The sequenced sample was peripheral blood. The clonotype comes from a woman aged 55-69 years with acute or convalescent COVID-19. CDR3 in amino acids: CASTLREEYWTF. The CDR3 DNA sequence: TGCGCCAGCACCCTACGGGAGGAATATTGGACCTTC.